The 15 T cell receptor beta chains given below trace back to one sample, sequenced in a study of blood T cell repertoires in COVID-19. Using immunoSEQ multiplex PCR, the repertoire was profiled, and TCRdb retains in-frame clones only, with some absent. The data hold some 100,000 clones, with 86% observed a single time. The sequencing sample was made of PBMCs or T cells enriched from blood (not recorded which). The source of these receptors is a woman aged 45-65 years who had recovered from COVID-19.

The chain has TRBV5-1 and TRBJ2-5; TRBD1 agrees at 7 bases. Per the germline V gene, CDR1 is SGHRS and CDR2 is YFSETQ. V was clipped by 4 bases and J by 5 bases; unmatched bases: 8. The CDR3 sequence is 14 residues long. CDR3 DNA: TGCGCCAGCAGCCATGACAGGGCATACGAGACCCAGTACTTC. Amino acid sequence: CASSHDRAYETQYF.

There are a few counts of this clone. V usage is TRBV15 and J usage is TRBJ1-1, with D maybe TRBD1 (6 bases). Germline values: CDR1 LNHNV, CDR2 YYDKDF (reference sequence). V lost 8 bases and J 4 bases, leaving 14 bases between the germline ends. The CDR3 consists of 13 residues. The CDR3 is CATRLGATTEAFF. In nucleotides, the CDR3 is TGTGCCACCCGTCTGGGGGCGACCACTGAAGCTTTCTTT.

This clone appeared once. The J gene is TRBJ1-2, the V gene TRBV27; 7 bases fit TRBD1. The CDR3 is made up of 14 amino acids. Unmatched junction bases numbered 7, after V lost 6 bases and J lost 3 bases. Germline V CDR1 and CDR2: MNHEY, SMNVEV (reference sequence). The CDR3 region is CASRPIGTDYGYTF. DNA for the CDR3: TGTGCCAGCAGACCAATCGGGACAGACTATGGCTACACCTTC.

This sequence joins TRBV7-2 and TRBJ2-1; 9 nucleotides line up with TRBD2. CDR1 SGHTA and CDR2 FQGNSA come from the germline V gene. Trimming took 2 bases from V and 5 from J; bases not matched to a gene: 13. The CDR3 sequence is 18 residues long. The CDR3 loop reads CASSLPVVLAGYDNEQFF. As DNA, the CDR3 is TGTGCCAGCAGCTTACCAGTGGTACTAGCGGGCTATGACAATGAGCAGTTCTTC.

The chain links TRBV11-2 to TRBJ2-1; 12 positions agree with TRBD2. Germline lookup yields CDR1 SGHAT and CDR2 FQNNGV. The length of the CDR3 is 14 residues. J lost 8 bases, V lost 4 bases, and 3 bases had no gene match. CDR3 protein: CASSWTSGDDEQFF. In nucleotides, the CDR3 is TGTGCCAGCAGCTGGACTAGCGGGGACGATGAGCAGTTCTTC.

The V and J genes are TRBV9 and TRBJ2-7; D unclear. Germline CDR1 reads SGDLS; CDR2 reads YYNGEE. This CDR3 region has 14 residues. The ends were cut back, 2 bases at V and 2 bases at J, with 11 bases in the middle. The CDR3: CASSVTVQPYEQYF. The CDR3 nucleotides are TGTGCCAGCAGCGTTACAGTACAACCCTACGAGCAGTACTTC.

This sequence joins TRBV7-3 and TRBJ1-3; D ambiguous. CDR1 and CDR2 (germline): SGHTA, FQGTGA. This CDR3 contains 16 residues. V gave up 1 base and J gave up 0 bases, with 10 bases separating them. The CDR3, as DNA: TGTGCCAGCAGCTTAATGGGCACCTACTCTGGAAACACCATATATTTT. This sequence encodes CASSLMGTYSGNTIYF. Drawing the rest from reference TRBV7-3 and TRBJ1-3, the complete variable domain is GAGVSQTPSNKVTEKGKYVELRCDPISGHTALYWYRQSLGQGPEFLIYFQGTGAADDSGLPNDRFFAVRPEGSVSTLKIQRTERGDSAVYLCASSLMGTYSGNTIYFGEGSWLTVV.

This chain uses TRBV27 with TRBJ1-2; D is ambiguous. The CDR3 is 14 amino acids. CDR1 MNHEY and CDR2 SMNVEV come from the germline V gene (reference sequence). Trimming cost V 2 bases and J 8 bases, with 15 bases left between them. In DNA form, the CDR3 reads TGTGCCAGCAGTTTAAATGTCGGGGTCAGGGGCTACACCTTC. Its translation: CASSLNVGVRGYTF.

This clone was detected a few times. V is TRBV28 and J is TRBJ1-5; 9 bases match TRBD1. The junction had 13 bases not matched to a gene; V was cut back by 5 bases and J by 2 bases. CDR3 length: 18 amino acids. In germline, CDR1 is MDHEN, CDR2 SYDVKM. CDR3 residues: CASSSRGQGLSGNQPQHF. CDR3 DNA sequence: TGTGCCAGCAGTAGTAGAGGACAGGGGTTATCGGGCAATCAGCCCCAGCATTTT.

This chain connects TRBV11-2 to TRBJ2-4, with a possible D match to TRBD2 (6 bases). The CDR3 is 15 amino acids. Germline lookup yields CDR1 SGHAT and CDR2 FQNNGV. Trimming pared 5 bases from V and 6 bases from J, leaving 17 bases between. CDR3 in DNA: TGTGCCAGCAGCAGGGTCGGCGGGGTGGGAAACATTCAGTACTTC. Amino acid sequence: CASSRVGGVGNIQYF.

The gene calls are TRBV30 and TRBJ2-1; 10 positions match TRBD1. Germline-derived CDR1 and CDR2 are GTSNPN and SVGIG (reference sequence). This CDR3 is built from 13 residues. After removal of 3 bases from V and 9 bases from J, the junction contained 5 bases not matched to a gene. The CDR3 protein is CAWRGTGETEQFF. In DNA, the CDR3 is TGTGCCTGGAGGGGGACAGGGGAAACTGAGCAGTTCTTC.

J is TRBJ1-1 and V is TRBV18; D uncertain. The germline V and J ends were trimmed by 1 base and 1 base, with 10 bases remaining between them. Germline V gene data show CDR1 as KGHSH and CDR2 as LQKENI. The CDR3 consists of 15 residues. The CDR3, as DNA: TGTGCCAGCTCACCACTAGGAGATAGGAACACTGAAGCTTTCTTT. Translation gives CASSPLGDRNTEAFF.

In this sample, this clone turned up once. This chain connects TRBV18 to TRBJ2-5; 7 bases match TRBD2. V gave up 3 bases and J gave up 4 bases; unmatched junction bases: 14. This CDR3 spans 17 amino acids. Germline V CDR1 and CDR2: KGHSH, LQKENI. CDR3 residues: CASSPQIDSGRAETQYF. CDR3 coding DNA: TGTGCCAGCTCACCCCAAATCGACTCAGGGAGGGCAGAGACCCAGTACTTC.

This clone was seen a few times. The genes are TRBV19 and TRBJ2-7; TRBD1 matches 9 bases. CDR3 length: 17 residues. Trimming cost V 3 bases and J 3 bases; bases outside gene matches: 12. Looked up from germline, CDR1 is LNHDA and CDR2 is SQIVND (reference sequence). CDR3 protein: CASSMGYAGTGSYEQYF. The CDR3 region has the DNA TGTGCCAGTAGTATGGGTTACGCGGGGACAGGGAGCTACGAGCAGTACTTC.

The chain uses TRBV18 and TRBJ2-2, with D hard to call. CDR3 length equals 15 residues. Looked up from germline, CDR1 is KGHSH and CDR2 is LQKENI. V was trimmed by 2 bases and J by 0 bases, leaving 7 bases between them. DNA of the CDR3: TGTGCCAGCTCACCAAACATCGCGAACACCGGGGAGCTGTTTTTT. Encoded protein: CASSPNIANTGELFF.